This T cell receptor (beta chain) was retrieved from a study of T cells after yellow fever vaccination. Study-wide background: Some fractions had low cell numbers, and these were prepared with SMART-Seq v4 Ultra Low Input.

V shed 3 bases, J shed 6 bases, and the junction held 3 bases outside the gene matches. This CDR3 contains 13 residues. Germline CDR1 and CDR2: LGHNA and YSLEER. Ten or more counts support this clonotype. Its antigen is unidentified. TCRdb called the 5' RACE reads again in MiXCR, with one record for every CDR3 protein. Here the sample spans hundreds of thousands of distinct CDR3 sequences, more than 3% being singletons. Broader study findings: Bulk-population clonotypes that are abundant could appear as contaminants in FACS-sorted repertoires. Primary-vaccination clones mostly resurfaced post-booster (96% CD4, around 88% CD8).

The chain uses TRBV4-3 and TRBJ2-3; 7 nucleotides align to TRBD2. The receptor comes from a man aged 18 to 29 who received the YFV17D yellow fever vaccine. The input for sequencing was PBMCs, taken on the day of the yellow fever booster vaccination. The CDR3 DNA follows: TGCGCCAGCAGCCAGGAGCGGGGTGATACGCAGTATTTT. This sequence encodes CASSQERGDTQYF.